The 8 T cell receptor beta chains below were found in one sample sequenced in a study of blood T cell repertoires in COVID-19 (TCRdb year 2020). Library preparation was by the immunoSEQ multiplex PCR assay. Not all clones reach the TCRdb copy of this immuneACCESS table, which keeps in-frame sequences only. Checked studies attribute under half of the gap to unresolved V genes and leave the rest unexplained. This sample has approximately 240,000 clones in its table, and roughly 87% of those were observed once. The ten largest clones capture roughly 12% of the sample. Sample: peripheral blood. The receptors shown here come from a woman aged 18-29 years who had recovered from COVID-19.

The chain links TRBV18 to TRBJ1-1, with D tentatively TRBD1 (5 bases). V was pared by 6 bases and J by 1 base, with 9 bases between. The CDR3 consists of 13 residues. Germline loops: CDR1 KGHSH, CDR2 LQKENI. The CDR3 DNA reads TGTGCCAGCTCGCTAGACAGGAACACTGAAGCTTTCTTT. Translated, it gives CASSLDRNTEAFF.

A single count supports this clone. The chain combines TRBV4-3 with TRBJ2-7, with D maybe TRBD1 (6 bases). The CDR3 spans 17 residues. The germline CDR1 and CDR2 sequences are LGHNA and YSLEER. V was clipped by 0 bases and J by 6 bases, with 21 bases between them. This CDR3 is CASSQEFWGNRELEQYF. CDR3 coding DNA: TGCGCCAGCAGCCAAGAATTTTGGGGCAACAGGGAGCTCGAGCAGTACTTC.

This clone occurred once. The rearrangement joins TRBV4-1 to TRBJ2-7, with D tentatively TRBD2 (5 bases). Germline V gene sequence: CDR1 MGHRA, CDR2 YSYEKL. The CDR3 spans 13 residues. V was trimmed by 4 bases and J by 3 bases, leaving 10 bases between them. The CDR3 is CASSLSGLYEQYF. As DNA, the CDR3 is TGCGCCAGCAGCCTAAGCGGCCTCTACGAGCAGTACTTC.

V usage is TRBV9 and J usage is TRBJ1-5; weak D call: TRBD1 (5 bases). V lost 6 bases and J 0 bases, leaving 10 bases between the germline ends. The CDR3 is made up of 14 amino acids. Per the germline V gene, CDR1 is SGDLS and CDR2 is YYNGEE. DNA of the CDR3: TGTGCCAGCAACGAAGGGGATAGCAATCAGCCCCAGCATTTT. Residues: CASNEGDSNQPQHF.

The chain combines TRBV2 with TRBJ2-1, with D possibly matching TRBD1 (6 bases). V lost 4 bases to trimming and J lost 2 bases, with 9 bases between them. The CDR3 covers 14 residues. Germline V lookup: CDR1 SNHLY, CDR2 FYNNEI. The CDR3, as DNA: TGTGCCAGCAGTGTTAGGGGGACCTACAATGAGCAGTTCTTC. Its translation is CASSVRGTYNEQFF.

The chain recombines TRBV5-5 with TRBJ1-1; D remains ambiguous. V gave up 4 bases and J gave up 0 bases, with 10 bases separating them. There are 14 residues in the CDR3. Germline assignment: CDR1 SGHKS and CDR2 YYEKEE (reference sequence). CDR3 in amino acids: CASSQEIMNTEAFF. Written as DNA, the CDR3 is TGTGCCAGCAGCCAGGAAATCATGAACACTGAAGCTTTCTTT.

The rearrangement uses TRBV14 and TRBJ2-1; 9 bases are a match to TRBD2. The germline gives CDR1 SGHDN, CDR2 FVKESK. The CDR3 is made up of 16 amino acids. V was pared by 3 bases and J by 2 bases, with 5 bases of the junction left unmatched. The CDR3 protein is CASSHIAGVTYNEQFF. In DNA form, the CDR3 reads TGTGCCAGCAGCCACATAGCGGGAGTAACCTACAATGAGCAGTTCTTC.

This clone was found once. The rearrangement uses TRBV27 and TRBJ2-5; perhaps TRBD1 as D (5 bases). Deletions cut 2 bases from V and 2 bases from J, with 12 bases between. The CDR3 extends over 15 amino acids. Germline V gives CDR1 MNHEY, CDR2 SMNVEV (reference sequence). This CDR3 is CASSLGRGGQETQYF. CDR3 sequence (DNA): TGTGCCAGCAGTTTAGGTAGGGGTGGGCAAGAGACCCAGTACTTC.